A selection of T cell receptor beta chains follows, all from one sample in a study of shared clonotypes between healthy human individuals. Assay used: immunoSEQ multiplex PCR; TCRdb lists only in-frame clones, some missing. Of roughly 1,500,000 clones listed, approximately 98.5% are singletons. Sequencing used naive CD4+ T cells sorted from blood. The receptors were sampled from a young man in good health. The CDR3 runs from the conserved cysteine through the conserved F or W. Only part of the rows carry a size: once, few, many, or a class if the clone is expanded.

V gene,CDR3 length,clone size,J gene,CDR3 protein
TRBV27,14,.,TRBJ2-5,CASSFRRDQETQYF
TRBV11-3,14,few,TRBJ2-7,CASSFGTGPYEQYF
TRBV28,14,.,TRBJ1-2,CASTPRDKNYGYTF
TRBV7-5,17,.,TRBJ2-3,CVRSRTTRGGQPDTQYF
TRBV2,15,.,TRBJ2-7,CASRARRALAYEQYF
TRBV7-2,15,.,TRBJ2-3,CASSPSAGGPVKQYF
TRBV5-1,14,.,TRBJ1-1,CASSLAGPNTEAFF
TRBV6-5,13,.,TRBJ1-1,CASKRLRNTEAFF
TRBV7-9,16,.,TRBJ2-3,CASSLAMGQATDTQYF
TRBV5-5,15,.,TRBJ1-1,CASSSNLRGSTEAFF
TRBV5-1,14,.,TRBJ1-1,CASSSTGSNTEAFF
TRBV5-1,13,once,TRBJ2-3,CASSLGVEDTQYF
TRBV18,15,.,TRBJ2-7,CASSPRSGSTYEQYF
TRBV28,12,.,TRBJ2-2,CASRSDTGELFF
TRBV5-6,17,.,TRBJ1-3,CASSFSAGGGIWNAIYF
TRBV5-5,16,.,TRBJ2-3,CASSSLGQLYTDTQYF
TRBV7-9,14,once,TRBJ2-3,CASSLVGQSDTQYF
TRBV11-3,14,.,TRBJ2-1,CASSLLSNPNEQFF
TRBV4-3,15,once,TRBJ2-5,CASSRGQGRLETQYF
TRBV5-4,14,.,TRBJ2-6,CASSLTGGANVLTF
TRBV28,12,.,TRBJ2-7,CATQNGGFEQYF
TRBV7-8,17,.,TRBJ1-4,CASSLRGSLQRNEKLFF
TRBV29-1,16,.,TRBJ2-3,CSVGRGLGGTTDTQYF
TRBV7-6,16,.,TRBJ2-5,CASSRPTGGSSETQYF
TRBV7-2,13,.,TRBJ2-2,CASSLESVGELFF
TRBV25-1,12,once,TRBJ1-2,CASSDTGAGYTF
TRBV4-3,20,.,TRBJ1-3,CASSQGNAGDSDYSGNTIYF
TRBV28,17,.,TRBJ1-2,CASSPTTPGQGMYGYTF
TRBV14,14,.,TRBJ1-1,CASSQDVTGQEAFF
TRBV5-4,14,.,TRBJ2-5,CASSLLETQETQYF
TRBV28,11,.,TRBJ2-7,CASSSQREQYF
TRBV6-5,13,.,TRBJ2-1,CASSYGRGNEQFF
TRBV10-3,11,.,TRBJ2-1,CAIKGVEEQFF
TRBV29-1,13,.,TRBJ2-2,CSVLRGNTGELFF
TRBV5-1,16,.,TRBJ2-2,CASSTSGSVNTGELFF
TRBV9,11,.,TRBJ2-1,CASGPRNEQFF
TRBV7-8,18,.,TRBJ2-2,CASSNPVRLAGKGGELFF